This T cell receptor (beta chain) was captured by sequencing in a study of neurological immune-mediated disorders. Study results and limitations: Expanded clones shared no CDR3 amino acid sequences across subjects, suggesting private repertoires in all groups. The study found the most TCR clonal expansion in HTLV-1-associated myelopathy and the least in multiple sclerosis, below healthy controls.

The germline V gene has CDR1 MNHNY and CDR2 SVGAGI (reference sequence). The V end lost 1 base, the J end lost 1 base, and 7 bases lay between the germline ends. The CDR3 is made up of 14 amino acids. This clonotype was found many times. Its specificity is unknown. The starting material, 2 million PBMCs stored at -80 C, gave rise to the unsorted libraries. With 10-nucleotide random UMIs, 5'RACE was used to make the cDNA. In TCRdb, the 5' RACE reads were re-called with MiXCR into one record per CDR3 protein. The data show 20,000 to 25,000 distinct CDR3 sequences, with about 15% seen just once and about 15% held by the top ten.

The clonotype originates from a female donor with HTLV-1-associated myelopathy (HAM/TSP). The material sequenced was PBMCs. V usage is TRBV6-6 and J usage is TRBJ1-1, with D possibly being TRBD1 (6 bases). CDR3 in DNA: TGTGCCAGCAGTTACTGGGGGCAGAACACTGAAGCTTTCTTT. This sequence encodes CASSYWGQNTEAFF.